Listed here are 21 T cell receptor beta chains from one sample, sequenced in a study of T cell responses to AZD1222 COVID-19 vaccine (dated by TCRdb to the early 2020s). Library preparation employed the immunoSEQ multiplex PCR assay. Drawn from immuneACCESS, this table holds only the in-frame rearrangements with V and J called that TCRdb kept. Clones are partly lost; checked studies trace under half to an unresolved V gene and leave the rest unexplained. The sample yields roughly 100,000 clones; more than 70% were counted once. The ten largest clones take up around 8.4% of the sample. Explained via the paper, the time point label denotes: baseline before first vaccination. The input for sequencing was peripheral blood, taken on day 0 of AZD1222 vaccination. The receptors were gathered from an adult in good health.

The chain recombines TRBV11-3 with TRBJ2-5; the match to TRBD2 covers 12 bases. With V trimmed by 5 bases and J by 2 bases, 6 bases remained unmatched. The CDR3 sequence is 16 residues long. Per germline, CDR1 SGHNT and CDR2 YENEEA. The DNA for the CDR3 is TGTGCCAGCAGCCAAAGACTAGCGGGAGTGCAAGAGACCCAGTACTTC. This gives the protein CASSQRLAGVQETQYF.

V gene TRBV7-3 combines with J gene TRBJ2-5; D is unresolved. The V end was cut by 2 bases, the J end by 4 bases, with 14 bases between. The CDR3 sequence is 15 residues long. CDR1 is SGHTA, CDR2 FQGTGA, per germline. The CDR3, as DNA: TGTGCCAGCAGCTTAGTTTCCTCGGTGGGAGAGACCCAGTACTTC. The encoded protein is CASSLVSSVGETQYF. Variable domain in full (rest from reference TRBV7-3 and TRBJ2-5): GAGVSQTPSNKVTEKGKYVELRCDPISGHTALYWYRQSLGQGPEFLIYFQGTGAADDSGLPNDRFFAVRPEGSVSTLKIQRTERGDSAVYLCASSLVSSVGETQYFGPGTRLLVL.

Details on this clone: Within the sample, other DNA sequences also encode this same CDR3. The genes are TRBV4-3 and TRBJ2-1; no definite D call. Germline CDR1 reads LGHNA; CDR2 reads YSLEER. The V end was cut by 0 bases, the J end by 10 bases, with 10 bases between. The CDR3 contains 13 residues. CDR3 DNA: TGCGCCAGCAGCCAAGATCTCGGTGGCGAGCAGTTCTTC. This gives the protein CASSQDLGGEQFF.

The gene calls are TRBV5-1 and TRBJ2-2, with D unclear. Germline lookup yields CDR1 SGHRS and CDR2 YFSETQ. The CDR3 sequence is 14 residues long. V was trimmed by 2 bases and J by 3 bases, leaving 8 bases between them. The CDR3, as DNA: TGCGCCAGCAGCTTTTCCCTCGACACCGGGGAGCTGTTTTTT. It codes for CASSFSLDTGELFF.

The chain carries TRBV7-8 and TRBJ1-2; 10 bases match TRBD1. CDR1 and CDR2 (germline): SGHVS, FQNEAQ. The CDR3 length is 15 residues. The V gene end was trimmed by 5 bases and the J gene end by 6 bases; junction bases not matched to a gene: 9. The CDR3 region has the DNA TGTGCCAGCAGCCCAACAGGGACAGGGGATAATGGCTACACCTTC. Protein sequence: CASSPTGTGDNGYTF.

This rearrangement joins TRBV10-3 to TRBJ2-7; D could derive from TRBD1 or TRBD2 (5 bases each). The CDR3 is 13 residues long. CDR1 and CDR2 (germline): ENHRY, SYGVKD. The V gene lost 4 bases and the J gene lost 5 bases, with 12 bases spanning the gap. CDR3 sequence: CAISGMWGNEQYF. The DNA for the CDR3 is TGTGCCATCAGTGGCATGTGGGGGAACGAGCAGTACTTC.

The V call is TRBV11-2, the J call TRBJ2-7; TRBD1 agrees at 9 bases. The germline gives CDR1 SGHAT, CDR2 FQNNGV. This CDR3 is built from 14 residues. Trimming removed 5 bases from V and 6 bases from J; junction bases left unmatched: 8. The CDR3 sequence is CASSPRGQGVEQYF. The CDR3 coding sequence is TGTGCCAGCAGCCCTCGGGGACAGGGAGTCGAGCAGTACTTC.

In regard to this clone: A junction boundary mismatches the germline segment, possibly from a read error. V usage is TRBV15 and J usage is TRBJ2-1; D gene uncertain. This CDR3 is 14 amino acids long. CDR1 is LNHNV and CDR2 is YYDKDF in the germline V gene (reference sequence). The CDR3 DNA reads TGTGCCACCAACAGACCCTCGGCCTACAATGAGCAGTTCTTC. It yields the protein CATNRPSAYNEQFF.

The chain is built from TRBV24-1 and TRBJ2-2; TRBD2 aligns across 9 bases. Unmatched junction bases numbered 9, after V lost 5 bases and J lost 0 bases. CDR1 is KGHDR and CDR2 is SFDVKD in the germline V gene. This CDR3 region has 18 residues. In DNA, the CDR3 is TGTGCCACCAGTGTCTGGGGAGGGACTAGCTCGAACACCGGGGAGCTGTTTTTT. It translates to CATSVWGGTSSNTGELFF.

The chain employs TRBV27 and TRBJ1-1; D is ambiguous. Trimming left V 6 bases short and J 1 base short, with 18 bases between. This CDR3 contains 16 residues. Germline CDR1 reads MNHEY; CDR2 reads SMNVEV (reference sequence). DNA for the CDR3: TGTGCCAGCAGCTCCCTAACAGTACGCTCGAACACTGAAGCTTTCTTT. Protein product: CASSSLTVRSNTEAFF.

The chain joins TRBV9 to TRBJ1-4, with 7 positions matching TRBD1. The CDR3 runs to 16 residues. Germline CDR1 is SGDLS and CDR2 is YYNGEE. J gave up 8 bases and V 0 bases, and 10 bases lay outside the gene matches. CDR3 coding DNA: TGTGCCAGCAGCGTAGGGGGAGACAGGGCGGGCGAAAAACTGTTTTTT. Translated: CASSVGGDRAGEKLFF.

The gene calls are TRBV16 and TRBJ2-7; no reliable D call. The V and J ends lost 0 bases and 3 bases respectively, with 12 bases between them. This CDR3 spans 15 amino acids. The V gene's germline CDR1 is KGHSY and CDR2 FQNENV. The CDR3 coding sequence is TGTGCCAGCAGCCAATCTCCGGCGGATTACTACGAGCAGTACTTC. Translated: CASSQSPADYYEQYF.

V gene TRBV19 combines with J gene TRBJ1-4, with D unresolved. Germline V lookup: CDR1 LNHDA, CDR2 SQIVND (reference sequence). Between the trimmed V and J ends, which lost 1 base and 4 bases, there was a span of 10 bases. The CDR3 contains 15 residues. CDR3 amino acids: CASSIGGEFNEKLFF. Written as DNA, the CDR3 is TGTGCCAGTAGTATAGGCGGGGAATTTAATGAAAAACTGTTTTTT.

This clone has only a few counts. The CDR3 nucleotides read TGCGCCAGCAGCTCTGGACTAGCGGGAGGTGGGGGCGAGCAGTACTTC. Translation: CASSSGLAGGGGEQYF. V is TRBV5-1 and J is TRBJ2-7, with 14 bases lining up with TRBD2. The CDR3 covers 16 residues. V was clipped by 3 bases and J by 6 bases; unmatched bases: 8. Germline CDR1 reads SGHRS; CDR2 reads YFSETQ.

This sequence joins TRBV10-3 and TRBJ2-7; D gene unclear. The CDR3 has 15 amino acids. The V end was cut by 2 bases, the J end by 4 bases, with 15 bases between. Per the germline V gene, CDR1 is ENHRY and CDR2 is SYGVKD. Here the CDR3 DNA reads TGTGCCATCAGTGAGCGGACCGCAAATGGATACGAGCAGTACTTC. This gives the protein CAISERTANGYEQYF.

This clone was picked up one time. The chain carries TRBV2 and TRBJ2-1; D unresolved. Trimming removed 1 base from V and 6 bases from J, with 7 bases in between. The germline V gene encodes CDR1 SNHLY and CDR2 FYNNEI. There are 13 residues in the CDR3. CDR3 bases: TGTGCCAGCAGTGAAGGATGGAGCAATGAGCAGTTCTTC. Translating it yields CASSEGWSNEQFF.

The CDR3 region is CASGSDYNEQFF. The CDR3 bases are TGTGCCAGCGGGTCAGACTACAATGAGCAGTTCTTC. V and J are TRBV2 and TRBJ2-1, with D unclear. The CDR3 is 12 residues long. V lost 8 bases and J 3 bases, leaving 8 bases between the germline ends. CDR1 SNHLY and CDR2 FYNNEI come from the germline V gene.

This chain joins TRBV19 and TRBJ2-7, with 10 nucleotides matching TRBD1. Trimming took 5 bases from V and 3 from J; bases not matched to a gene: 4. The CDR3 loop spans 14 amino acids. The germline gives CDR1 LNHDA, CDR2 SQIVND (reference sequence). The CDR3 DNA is TGTGCCAGTAGTCGACAGGGGGCGGGCTACGAGCAGTACTTC. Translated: CASSRQGAGYEQYF.

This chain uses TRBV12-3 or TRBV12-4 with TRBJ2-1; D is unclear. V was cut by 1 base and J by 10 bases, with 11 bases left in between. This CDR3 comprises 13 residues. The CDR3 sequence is CASSLVLSTEQFF. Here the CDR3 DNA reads TGTGCCAGCAGTTTAGTCCTTAGTACCGAGCAGTTCTTC.

In DNA, the CDR3 is TGTGCCAGCAGCCAAGGTTACTACGAGCAGTACTTC. Translated: CASSQGYYEQYF. The gene calls are TRBV3-1 (or the pseudogene TRBV3-2) and TRBJ2-7, with no clear D. The CDR3 extends over 12 amino acids. V gave up 1 base and J gave up 3 bases, with 4 bases separating them. CDR1 is LGHDT and CDR2 is YNNKEL in the germline V gene (reference sequence).

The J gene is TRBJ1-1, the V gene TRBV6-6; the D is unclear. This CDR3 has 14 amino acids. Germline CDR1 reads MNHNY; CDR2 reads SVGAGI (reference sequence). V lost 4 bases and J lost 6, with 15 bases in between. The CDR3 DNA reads TGTGCCAGCAGTTCAGTTACGACCAGACCTGAAGCTTTCTTT. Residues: CASSSVTTRPEAFF.